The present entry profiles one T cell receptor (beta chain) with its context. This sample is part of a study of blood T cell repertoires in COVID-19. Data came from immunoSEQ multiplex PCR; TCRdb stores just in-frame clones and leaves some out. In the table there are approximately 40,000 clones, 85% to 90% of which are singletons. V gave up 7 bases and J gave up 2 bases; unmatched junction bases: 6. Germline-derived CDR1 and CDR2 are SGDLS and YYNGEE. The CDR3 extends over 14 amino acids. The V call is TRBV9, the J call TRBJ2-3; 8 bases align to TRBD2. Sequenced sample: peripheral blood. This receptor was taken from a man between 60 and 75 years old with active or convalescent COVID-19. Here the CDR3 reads CASRAGVFTDTQYF. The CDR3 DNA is TGTGCCAGCCGAGCGGGGGTATTCACAGATACGCAGTATTTT.